This TCR beta chain was captured in a study of blood T cells in healthy people across ages. This clonotype was detected only a few times. Germline CDR1 reads SNHLY; CDR2 reads FYNNEI. V lost 6 bases and J lost 0, with 15 bases in between. CDR3 length: 16 amino acids. Next came a second PCR, run for about 6 to 11 cycles, which used a sample-barcoded 5' primer along with a J-beta primer mix. TCRdb recomputed calls from the 5' RACE reads with MiXCR, one row per CDR3 protein. The sample contains hundreds of thousands of distinct CDR3 sequences, approximately 30% of which appear only once. This TCR came from a woman older than 75 in good health. The V call is TRBV2, the J call TRBJ1-5; tentative D call: TRBD1 (6 bases). The sequenced material came from blood. For the CDR3, the DNA is TGTGCCAGCAGGAGGGGGAGGAGGTATAGCAATCAGCCCCAGCATTTT. This gives the protein CASRRGRRYSNQPQHF.